These 29 T cell receptor beta chains originate from one sample sequenced in a study of T cells in localized non-small cell lung cancer. The repertoire was sequenced with immunoSEQ multiplex PCR; TCRdb's copy has only in-frame clones and lacks some. This table has 26,000 or so clones, approximately 86% appearing once. The starting material was peripheral blood, obtained before any cancer treatment. The source of these receptors is a female donor aged 60 or older with stage II squamous cell lung carcinoma.

This clone was seen a single time. The chain carries TRBV9 and TRBJ2-2; 10 nucleotides line up with TRBD1. The germline gives CDR1 SGDLS, CDR2 YYNGEE. The CDR3 totals 16 residues. V dropped 3 bases and J dropped 7; count of bases not matched to a gene: 9. The DNA of the CDR3 is TGTGCCAGCAGCGCACCCGGGACAGGGGCGATCGGGGAGCTGTTTTTT. It specifies CASSAPGTGAIGELFF.

The V and J genes are TRBV2 and TRBJ2-3, with D possibly matching TRBD1 (5 bases). The CDR3 has 14 residues. With 4 bases removed from V and 0 bases from J, the gap between germline ends came to 8 bases. Per germline, CDR1 SNHLY and CDR2 FYNNEI. The CDR3 reads CASSAQGSTDTQYF. Written as DNA, the CDR3 is TGTGCCAGCAGTGCTCAGGGTAGCACAGATACGCAGTATTTT.

This rearrangement joins TRBV18 to TRBJ2-5, with D maybe TRBD1 (5 bases). The CDR3 is 14 amino acids. Germline V lookup: CDR1 KGHSH, CDR2 LQKENI. V was pared by 2 bases and J by 4 bases, with 11 bases between. CDR3 sequence (DNA): TGTGCCAGCTCACCAAGGGCAGGGCGAGAGACCCAGTACTTC. Protein product: CASSPRAGRETQYF.

This chain connects TRBV9 to TRBJ2-2, with 11 bases aligning to TRBD2. CDR1 and CDR2 (germline): SGDLS, YYNGEE. The CDR3 is 16 amino acids. The V segment lost 2 bases and the J segment 6 bases; nucleotides outside the gene matches: 6. CDR3 protein: CASSVRATSGAGELFF. In DNA, the CDR3 is TGTGCCAGCAGCGTCCGAGCGACTAGCGGGGCCGGGGAGCTGTTTTTT. The entire variable domain, with the rest obtained from reference TRBV9 and TRBJ2-2, is as follows: DSGVTQTPKHLITATGQRVTLRCSPRSGDLSVYWYQQSLDQGLQFLIQYYNGEERAKGNILERFSAQQFPDLHSELNLSSLELGDSALYFCASSVRATSGAGELFFGEGSRLTVL.

CDR3 bases: TGCGCCAGCAGCTTGACAACGGGCTCCTACGAGCAGTACTTC. Amino acid sequence: CASSLTTGSYEQYF. The chain employs TRBV5-1 and TRBJ2-7; D uncertain. Germline V gives CDR1 SGHRS, CDR2 YFSETQ. The ends were cut back, 1 base at V and 0 bases at J, with 8 bases in the middle. The CDR3 has 14 residues. Combining the CDR3 with reference TRBV5-1 and TRBJ2-7 gives the whole variable domain KAGVTQTPRYLIKTRGQQVTLSCSPISGHRSVSWYQQTPGQGLQFLFEYFSETQRNKGNFPGRFSGRQFSNSRSEMNVSTLELGDSALYLCASSLTTGSYEQYFGPGTRLTVT.

This clone was observed a handful of times. The J gene is TRBJ2-5, the V gene TRBV7-9; weak D call: TRBD1 (6 bases). Trimming removed 4 bases from V and 5 bases from J, with 11 bases in between. Germline-derived CDR1 and CDR2 are SEHNR and FQNEAQ (reference sequence). The CDR3 spans 13 residues. CDR3 nucleotide sequence: TGTGCCAGCAGCTGGGACACAAGGGAGACCCAGTACTTC. Residues: CASSWDTRETQYF.

CDR3 loop: CAWTQGLGVNTEAFF. CDR3 nucleotides: TGTGCCTGGACACAGGGGTTAGGGGTGAACACTGAAGCTTTCTTT. The chain combines TRBV30 with TRBJ1-1, with 7 bases aligning to TRBD1. CDR3 length: 15 residues. The ends lost 4 bases at V and 0 bases at J; junction bases unmatched: 8. Looked up from germline, CDR1 is GTSNPN and CDR2 is SVGIG (reference sequence).

The chain links TRBV9 to TRBJ2-7; 8 nucleotides line up with TRBD1. The V segment lost 2 bases and the J segment 5 bases; nucleotides outside the gene matches: 18. The CDR3 loop spans 18 amino acids. Germline loops: CDR1 SGDLS, CDR2 YYNGEE. DNA of the CDR3: TGTGCCAGCAGCGTCGACCCGACCCGACCGGACAGGGTCGACGAGCAGTACTTC. Protein product: CASSVDPTRPDRVDEQYF.

V is TRBV6-1 and J is TRBJ2-2, with D possibly matching TRBD1 (6 bases). This CDR3 has 14 amino acids. Trimming cost V 3 bases and J 5 bases, with 10 bases left between them. Germline-derived CDR1 and CDR2 are MNHNS and SASEGT. CDR3 sequence reads: CASSDPGQTGELFF. In DNA form, the CDR3 reads TGTGCCAGCAGTGACCCCGGACAGACCGGGGAGCTGTTTTTT.

The V and J genes are TRBV28 and TRBJ1-2, with 8 bases matching TRBD1. After removal of 10 bases from V and 8 bases from J, the junction contained 6 bases not matched to a gene. Germline loops: CDR1 MDHEN, CDR2 SYDVKM. CDR3 length equals 11 residues. CDR3 DNA: TGTGCCACCCGGACAGGGTTGGGCTACACCTTC. Its translation is CATRTGLGYTF.

V is TRBV5-4 and J is TRBJ2-1, with no clear D. Trimming removed 1 base at V and 9 bases at J, with 17 bases between. The CDR3 has 15 amino acids. Per the germline V gene, CDR1 is SGHNT and CDR2 is YYREEE (reference sequence). This CDR3 is CASSLPGRAAVEQFF. The CDR3 bases are TGTGCCAGCAGCTTGCCAGGACGGGCGGCGGTTGAGCAGTTCTTC.

The chain employs TRBV28 and TRBJ2-5; 8 nucleotides align to TRBD2. CDR3 size: 14 residues. Trimming at V came to 7 bases and at J to 2 bases, leaving 6 bases not matched to a gene. From germline, CDR1 is MDHEN and CDR2 SYDVKM. The CDR3 loop reads CASNGLAQQETQYF. CDR3 DNA sequence: TGTGCCAGCAACGGACTAGCCCAACAAGAGACCCAGTACTTC.

The chain couples TRBV28 to TRBJ2-7; TRBD1 matches at 7 bases. Looked up from germline, CDR1 is MDHEN and CDR2 is SYDVKM. V shed 2 bases, J shed 1 base, and the junction held 17 bases outside the gene matches. The CDR3 loop spans 19 amino acids. The CDR3 loop is CASSLRGQPKVRRSYEQYF. The CDR3 DNA sequence: TGTGCCAGCAGTTTAAGGGGGCAGCCAAAGGTCCGAAGGTCCTACGAGCAGTACTTC.

The V gene is TRBV5-1, the J gene TRBJ2-2; 9 bases agree with TRBD1. From germline, CDR1 is SGHRS and CDR2 YFSETQ. J gave up 3 bases and V 4 bases, and 4 bases lay outside the gene matches. This CDR3 contains 15 residues. The CDR3 sequence is CASSRTGDYTGELFF. CDR3 coding DNA: TGCGCCAGCAGCCGGACAGGGGACTACACCGGGGAGCTGTTTTTT. The complete variable domain, with remaining parts taken from reference TRBV5-1 and TRBJ2-2, reads KAGVTQTPRYLIKTRGQQVTLSCSPISGHRSVSWYQQTPGQGLQFLFEYFSETQRNKGNFPGRFSGRQFSNSRSEMNVSTLELGDSALYLCASSRTGDYTGELFFGEGSRLTVL.

The genes are TRBV7-2 and TRBJ2-3, with TRBD2 identical over 9 bases. V trimming: 0 bases; J trimming: 6 bases; junction bases outside the gene matches: 10. From germline, CDR1 is SGHTA and CDR2 FQGNSA. The CDR3 consists of 17 residues. The DNA of the CDR3 is TGTGCCAGCAGCTTAGCCGGTGGCGGGGGGGCCTTGGATACGCAGTATTTT. The encoded protein is CASSLAGGGGALDTQYF. Full variable domain (remainder filled in from reference TRBV7-2 and TRBJ2-3): GAGVSQSPSNKVTEKGKDVELRCDPISGHTALYWYRQSLGQGLEFLIYFQGNSAPDKSGLPSDRFSAERTGGSVSTLTIQRTQQEDSAVYLCASSLAGGGGALDTQYFGPGTRLTVL.

CDR3 sequence reads: CASRLNGINGYTF. The CDR3 DNA reads TGTGCCAGCAGACTCAATGGTATAAATGGCTACACCTTC. The V and J genes are TRBV28 and TRBJ1-2; D not certain. Germline CDR1 reads MDHEN; CDR2 reads SYDVKM. Trimming pared 6 bases from V and 6 bases from J, leaving 14 bases between. The CDR3 length is 13 residues.

The rearrangement joins TRBV7-6 to TRBJ2-1, with D possibly matching TRBD2 (5 bases). From germline, CDR1 is SGHVS and CDR2 FNYEAQ. There are 14 residues in the CDR3. The V gene lost 4 bases and the J gene lost 2 bases, with 9 bases spanning the gap. This CDR3 reads CASSSPGTYNEQFF. The CDR3 coding sequence is TGTGCCAGCAGCTCCCCCGGGACCTACAATGAGCAGTTCTTC.

The chain joins TRBV6-5 to TRBJ2-5; weak D call: TRBD2 (6 bases). CDR1 is MNHEY and CDR2 is SVGAGI in the germline V gene. Trimming stripped 2 bases from V and 7 bases from J, with 17 bases between. This CDR3 region has 15 residues. The CDR3 region has the DNA TGTGCCAGCAGTTACCCGGGGCGGGACCTGGGGACCCAGTACTTC. Translating gives CASSYPGRDLGTQYF.

V gene TRBV7-9 combines with J gene TRBJ2-1; D possibly corresponds to TRBD1 (5 bases). V was cut by 5 bases and J by 6 bases, with 17 bases left in between. This CDR3 contains 15 residues. CDR1 is SEHNR, CDR2 FQNEAQ, per germline (reference sequence). The chain's CDR3 is CASSTTGKRGNEQFF. The CDR3 DNA follows: TGTGCCAGCAGCACTACAGGCAAAAGGGGCAATGAGCAGTTCTTC.

This chain connects TRBV27 to TRBJ2-2, with TRBD2 matching over 7 bases. The CDR3 has 14 amino acids. V shed 2 bases, J shed 6 bases, and the junction held 3 bases outside the gene matches. Germline V gene data show CDR1 as MNHEY and CDR2 as SMNVEV (reference sequence). CDR3 in amino acids: CASSLGRAAGELFF. The DNA of the CDR3 is TGTGCCAGCAGTTTAGGGAGGGCGGCCGGGGAGCTGTTTTTT.

This clone was counted a single time. The rearrangement links TRBV7-2 to TRBJ1-4; D call uncertain. The CDR3 covers 18 residues. V shed 3 bases and J shed 8 bases, with 25 bases lying between them. CDR1 is SGHTA and CDR2 is FQGNSA in the germline V gene. CDR3 nucleotides: TGTGCCAGCAGCTTGGGATCTAGAGATTTTGGCGTGGGCGAAAAACTGTTTTTT. As protein: CASSLGSRDFGVGEKLFF.

The chain has TRBV28 and TRBJ1-1; 7 nucleotides match TRBD1. Trimming took 4 bases from V and 7 from J; bases not matched to a gene: 12. The germline gives CDR1 MDHEN, CDR2 SYDVKM. CDR3 length equals 15 residues. The CDR3 DNA follows: TGTGCCAGCAGTTCAGGACAGGACGTGAGATTTGAAGCTTTCTTT. This sequence encodes CASSSGQDVRFEAFF.

The J gene is TRBJ2-5, the V gene TRBV11-2, with D tentatively TRBD2 (5 bases). Germline CDR1 reads SGHAT; CDR2 reads FQNNGV. CDR3 length: 14 amino acids. Between the trimmed V and J ends, which lost 1 base and 2 bases, there was a span of 8 bases. The CDR3 here is CASSLVLAQETQYF. The CDR3 bases are TGTGCCAGCAGCTTAGTCCTAGCACAAGAGACCCAGTACTTC.

The chain links TRBV11-1 to TRBJ2-5; D gene uncertain. Trimming took off 4 bases at V and 5 bases at J, with 14 bases between the two ends. The CDR3 length is 14 residues. Germline V gene data show CDR1 as SGHAT and CDR2 as FQDESV (reference sequence). CDR3 in DNA: TGTGCCAGCAGCTCCCCTAAATCTCGGGAGACCCAGTACTTC. This codes for CASSSPKSRETQYF.

The V call is TRBV5-4, the J call TRBJ1-1; TRBD1 is a possible D gene (6 bases). In germline, CDR1 is SGHNT, CDR2 YYREEE (reference sequence). The length of the CDR3 is 13 residues. The germline V and J ends were trimmed by 4 bases and 6 bases, with 13 bases remaining between them. The CDR3 protein is CASSPDSLSEAFF. Here the CDR3 DNA reads TGTGCCAGCAGCCCGGACAGCCTCTCTGAAGCTTTCTTT.

This chain joins TRBV28 and TRBJ2-7; possibly TRBD2 for D (6 bases). CDR1 and CDR2 (germline): MDHEN, SYDVKM. The CDR3 extends over 15 amino acids. V lost 4 bases, J lost 0 bases, and 13 bases lay in between. The CDR3 sequence: CASSYPIGSSYEQYF. In DNA, the CDR3 is TGTGCCAGCAGTTACCCCATCGGGAGCTCCTACGAGCAGTACTTC.

The chain links TRBV19 to TRBJ1-1; tentative D call: TRBD1 (6 bases). The CDR3 extends over 14 amino acids. CDR1 and CDR2 from the germline V gene are LNHDA and SQIVND (reference sequence). V was trimmed by 3 bases and J by 3 bases, leaving 11 bases between them. The DNA for the CDR3 is TGTGCCAGTAGTATTATTGGACAGTACACTGAAGCTTTCTTT. As protein: CASSIIGQYTEAFF.

The V and J genes are TRBV28 and TRBJ2-3; D may be TRBD2 (6 bases). Germline V gene data show CDR1 as MDHEN and CDR2 as SYDVKM. The CDR3 consists of 14 residues. V lost 8 bases and J lost 4, with 16 bases in between. The CDR3 loop reads CASSPPPGADTQYF. CDR3 coding DNA: TGTGCCAGCTCACCCCCCCCGGGAGCAGATACGCAGTATTTT.

The chain couples TRBV6-5 to TRBJ1-5; D remains unclear. Trimming stripped 0 bases from V and 4 bases from J, with 7 bases between. From germline, CDR1 is MNHEY and CDR2 SVGAGI. This CDR3 contains 14 residues. CDR3 region: CASSYSQGNQPQHF. In DNA form, the CDR3 reads TGTGCCAGCAGTTACTCGCAAGGGAATCAGCCCCAGCATTTT.